This section outlines one T cell receptor (beta chain) sequence together with its context. Its specificity is unknown. V was clipped by 0 bases and J by 2 bases; unmatched bases: 2. The CDR3 consists of 15 residues. Looked up from germline, CDR1 is SGHRS and CDR2 is YFSETQ. A deep-level run was used for the assay. Clones were read by immunoSEQ multiplex PCR, and TCRdb kept only the in-frame ones, dropping some. The sample yields about 1.1 million clones, around 78% seen once. The data originate from a study of shared clonotypes between healthy human individuals. Points from the study as a whole: Rarefaction showed sorted-subset sequencing was incomplete despite large depth. In having few donors, the study represented limited genetic and exposure-history diversity. Clonotype sharing across a handful of donors was observed for about 4.8% of naive CD4 clonotypes.

The origin of this receptor is a man aged 18 to 35 in good health. Some clones in this sample may be carry-over from other donors' samples. Sequenced material: memory CD4+ T cells from PBMCs. Subset in this sample: CD45RA-negative fraction. The chain couples TRBV5-1 to TRBJ2-1, with 7 bases lining up with TRBD2. The CDR3 DNA reads as TGCGCCAGCAGCTTGGGGGGGACTACCTACAATGAGCAGTTCTTC. Its protein product is CASSLGGTTYNEQFF.